This T cell receptor (beta chain) derives from a study of cytomegalovirus exposure and HLA in healthy donors. The wider study: From HLA-typed donors, an early data release held 70 million to 100 million unique TCRs. Findings and limits, study-wide: Near-uniform donor sequencing depth was presumed by presence/absence analyses.

As concerns this clone: The antigen is unknown.

The CDR3 loop spans 16 amino acids. J lost 5 bases, V lost 0 bases, and 9 bases had no gene match. Germline V gene sequence: CDR1 SGDLS, CDR2 YYNGEE. PCR was performed using 60 Vbeta and 13 Jbeta primers. Produced via immunoSEQ multiplex PCR; TCRdb's table is partial and in-frame only. The data hold around 110,000 clones, with over 70% observed a single time. Sequencing was carried out using PBMCs. V gene TRBV9 combines with J gene TRBJ2-5; TRBD2 matches 8 bases. The sequence derives from a man younger than 45 in good health and CMV-seronegative. Here the CDR3 DNA reads TGTGCCAGCAGCGTAGGGAGCGGGGGAAGCTTCGAGACCCAGTACTTC. Translated: CASSVGSGGSFETQYF.